This T cell receptor beta chain is drawn from a study of tumor-infiltrating lymphocytes in localized non-small cell lung cancer. Overall study findings and caveats: Only some patients had TCR sequencing, depending on available tissue.

Produced via immunoSEQ multiplex PCR; TCRdb's table is partial and in-frame only. The profile covers approximately 12,000 clones, with roughly 80% appearing a single time and more than 10% taken by the ten largest. As regards this clone: Its target is not known.

V lost 5 bases, J lost 10 bases, and 7 bases stayed unmatched. In germline, CDR1 is DFQATT, CDR2 SNEGSKA (reference sequence). The CDR3 runs to 11 residues. The sequence was collected from a human donor with non-small cell lung cancer. This chain links TRBV20-1 with TRBJ1-2; 7 bases agree with TRBD1. Sequenced input: uninvolved lung tissue not adjacent to the tumor. The CDR3 DNA follows: TGCAGTGCTGCTGACAGGGAGACCTACACCTTC. Its translation is CSAADRETYTF.